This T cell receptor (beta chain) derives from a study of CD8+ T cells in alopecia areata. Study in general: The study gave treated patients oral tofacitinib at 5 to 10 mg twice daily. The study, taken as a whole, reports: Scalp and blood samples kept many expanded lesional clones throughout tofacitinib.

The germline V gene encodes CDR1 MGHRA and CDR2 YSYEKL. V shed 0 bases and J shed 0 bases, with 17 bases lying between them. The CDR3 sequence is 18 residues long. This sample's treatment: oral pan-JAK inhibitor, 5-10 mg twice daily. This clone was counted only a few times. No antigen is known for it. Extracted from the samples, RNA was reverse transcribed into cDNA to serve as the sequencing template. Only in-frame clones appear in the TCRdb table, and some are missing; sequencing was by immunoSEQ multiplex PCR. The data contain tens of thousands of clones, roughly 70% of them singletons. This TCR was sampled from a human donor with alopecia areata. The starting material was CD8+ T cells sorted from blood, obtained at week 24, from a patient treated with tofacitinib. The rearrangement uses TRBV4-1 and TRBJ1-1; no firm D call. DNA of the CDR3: TGCGCCAGCAGCCAAGAGCACGCCGCGGGATACATGAACACTGAAGCTTTCTTT. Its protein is CASSQEHAAGYMNTEAFF.